The entry below describes one T cell receptor beta chain. Its antigen is not identified. This sample stems from a study of cytomegalovirus exposure and HLA in healthy donors. Findings of the study overall: Cytomegalovirus-associated TCR beta chains were listed, numbering 150 to 200. CMV serostatus was the sole immune exposure information available.

Trimming stripped 0 bases from V and 7 bases from J, with 7 bases between. Germline V gives CDR1 SGHNT, CDR2 YYREEE (reference sequence). The CDR3 length is 12 residues. PCR was performed using 60 Vbeta and 13 Jbeta primers. Per the original data handling: In a later analysis, of tens of millions of unique beta chains, some 10 million appeared in at least two donors. Profiled with immunoSEQ multiplex PCR; TCRdb holds only in-frame clones, not every one. Clone size and the V and J calls come from that table; the DNA yielded D and trimming. The data show over 150,000 clones, with 85% seen just once and 1% held by the top ten.

Sequencing used PBMCs. V usage is TRBV5-4 and J usage is TRBJ1-1; D gene uncertain. This clonotype was obtained from a boy aged 2 to 10 in good health and CMV-seronegative. The CDR3 loop is CASSLGRDEAFF. For the CDR3, the DNA is TGTGCCAGCAGCTTGGGACGGGATGAAGCTTTCTTT.